These 10 T cell receptor beta chains share one sample of origin, sequenced in a study of T cells in Graves' hyperthyroidism and ophthalmopathy. Amplified regions were TCR beta CDR3 sequences from RNA transcripts. The TCR CDR3 was amplified in a first-round RT-PCR using the HTBI primer set. TCRdb fed the multiplex PCR reads into MiXCR, producing one record per CDR3 protein. Among 600,000 to 800,000 distinct CDR3 sequences listed, approximately 40% were seen once. What was sequenced was blood. The origin of the receptors is a woman between 40 and 55 years old with Graves' hyperthyroidism.

This clonotype was seen once. The chain employs TRBV6-5 and TRBJ2-7, with D unresolved. The CDR3 has 12 amino acids. V lost 6 bases and J 5 bases, leaving 11 bases between the germline ends. Germline V gene data show CDR1 as MNHEY and CDR2 as SVGAGI. As DNA, the CDR3 is TGTGCCAGCAGCGGCCTTTCAGACGAGCAGTACTTC. Translation gives CASSGLSDEQYF.

The sample holds one count of this clonotype. The V call is TRBV25-1, the J call TRBJ1-3; D not certain. Deletions cut 5 bases from V and 4 bases from J, with 15 bases between. CDR1 is MGHDK and CDR2 is SYGVNS in the germline V gene. This CDR3 comprises 15 residues. The CDR3 region has the DNA TGTGCCAGCAGTAGACGCGCGATACCGGGAAACACCATATATTTT. Translated: CASSRRAIPGNTIYF.

In its sample, this clonotype was seen a few times. The rearrangement uses TRBV7-8 and TRBJ1-4; 8 bases agree with TRBD1. Germline V gene data show CDR1 as SGHVS and CDR2 as FQNEAQ. The CDR3 is 15 amino acids. With 4 bases clipped from V and 4 bases from J, the junction kept 5 bases outside the gene matches. The CDR3 DNA is TGTGCCAGCAGCTGGGGGGGACAGGTTAATGAAAAACTGTTTTTT. This translates into CASSWGGQVNEKLFF.

Worth noting for this clonotype: A much larger clone lies one base from this, so it may be a read error. The gene calls are TRBV19 and TRBJ1-2; D gene ambiguous. Germline V CDR1 and CDR2: LNHDA, SQIVND (reference sequence). This CDR3 spans 13 amino acids. The CDR3 region has the DNA TGTGCCAGTACCCCCTCGCCGGGCTATGGCTACGCCTTC. This sequence encodes CASTPSPGYGYAF.

This clonotype is a singleton in its sample. Germline is not matched at one junction end, which may reflect a read error. V and J are TRBV7-9 and TRBJ1-4; weak D call: TRBD1 (6 bases). CDR3 length: 13 residues. Germline V gene lookup returns CDR1 SEHNR and CDR2 FQNEAQ (reference sequence). The CDR3 is CASSPRPGEKLLF. The CDR3 coding sequence is TGTGCCAGCAGCCCCCGGCCAGGGGAAAAACTGCTTTTT.

V is TRBV9 and J is TRBJ2-7; D unclear. Germline CDR1 and CDR2: SGDLS and YYNGEE. Between the trimmed V and J ends, which lost 4 bases and 6 bases, there was a span of 14 bases. The CDR3 totals 13 residues. The CDR3 DNA reads as TGTGCCAGCAGCCTCGGTGGTTACACCGAGCAGTACTTC. It codes for CASSLGGYTEQYF.

In this sample, this clonotype turned up many times. The rearrangement uses TRBV29-1 and TRBJ1-2; D may be TRBD1 (5 bases). Trimming stripped 7 bases from V and 8 bases from J, with 17 bases between. CDR3 length: 12 amino acids. CDR1 and CDR2 (germline): SQVTM, ANQGSEA. CDR3 in DNA: TGCAGCGCTACCCTCTGGGGGGAGGGCTACACCTTC. Its translation is CSATLWGEGYTF.

This clonotype was detected only a few times. CDR3 DNA sequence: TGTGCCAGCAGTTCGGGGACCATGGACGAGCAGTACTTC. This sequence encodes CASSSGTMDEQYF. V gene TRBV28 combines with J gene TRBJ2-7; either TRBD1 or TRBD2 may supply D (5 bases each). This CDR3 region has 13 residues. Trimming removed 4 bases from V and 5 bases from J, with 12 bases in between. Germline V gives CDR1 MDHEN, CDR2 SYDVKM.

This clonotype was found many times. V is TRBV6-5 and J is TRBJ1-4; D gene ambiguous. Germline assignment: CDR1 MNHEY and CDR2 SVGAGI. The CDR3 loop spans 12 amino acids. Trimming left V 0 bases short and J 8 bases short, with 4 bases between. CDR3 nucleotide sequence: TGTGCCAGCAGTTACTCGCGGGAAAAACTGTTTTTT. It encodes CASSYSREKLFF.

This clonotype was detected only a few times. The genes are TRBV6-5 and TRBJ1-5; TRBD1 might be the D (5 bases). This CDR3 spans 15 amino acids. Looked up from germline, CDR1 is MNHEY and CDR2 is SVGAGI. V lost 8 bases and J lost 5, with 19 bases in between. The CDR3 nucleotides are TGTGCCAGCCGAGGTGTAGGGGTGGGTCATCAGCCCCAGCATTTT. Protein product: CASRGVGVGHQPQHF.